The rows below give T cell receptor beta chains drawn from one sample of a study of Graves' ophthalmopathy and Graves' hyperthyroidism. Using its own MiXCR run on the multiplex PCR reads, TCRdb lists one record per CDR3 protein. The sample contains hundreds of thousands of distinct CDR3 sequences, approximately 21% of which appear only once. The sample taken for sequencing was peripheral blood. The source of these receptors is a woman aged 18-35 years with stable Graves' hyperthyroidism. CDR3s include the opening cysteine and the closing phenylalanine or tryptophan. Each record gives: J gene, V gene, clone size, D gene, CDR3 DNA, CDR3 protein. The D gene is left open where the match is weak. Expanded clones are given a class, and other clones once, few, many or no size at all.

J: TRBJ2-5
V: TRBV29-1
size: many
D: .
DNA: TGCAGCGTTGAAGTAGAAGAGACCCAGTACTTC
CDR3: CSVEVEETQYF

J: TRBJ1-2
V: TRBV30
size: few
D: .
DNA: TGTGCCTGGAGAGGGGAGGGGTATGGCTACACCTTC
CDR3: CAWRGEGYGYTF

J: TRBJ2-5
V: TRBV30
size: many
D: .
DNA: TGTGCCCGGAGCCCTGGGGAGACCCAGTACTTC
CDR3: CARSPGETQYF

J: TRBJ1-2
V: TRBV5-1
size: .
D: TRBD1
DNA: TGCGCCAGCAGCTCGGACCGGGACAGGATTAGTGACGGCTACACCTTC
CDR3: CASSSDRDRISDGYTF

J: TRBJ2-7
V: TRBV18
size: .
D: .
DNA: TGTGCCAGCTCACCAATAGGAGAATACTACGAGCAGTACTTC
CDR3: CASSPIGEYYEQYF

J: TRBJ2-2
V: TRBV12-3/TRBV12-4
size: many
D: .
DNA: TGTGCCAGCAGTCGGGCAGAGGGCGGAACCGGGGAGCTGTTTTTT
CDR3: CASSRAEGGTGELFF

J: TRBJ1-2
V: TRBV28
size: many
D: .
DNA: TGTGCCAGCAGACGAATGGGGGGGCGCTACACCTTC
CDR3: CASRRMGGRYTF

J: TRBJ1-2
V: TRBV27
size: .
D: .
DNA: TGTGCCAGCAGTATGGGGGGCTCAGCTGGCTACACCTTC
CDR3: CASSMGGSAGYTF

J: TRBJ2-4
V: TRBV7-9
size: .
D: TRBD2
DNA: TGTGCCGGGGAGATAGCGGGGGCCCAAAACATTCAGTACTTC
CDR3: CAGEIAGAQNIQYF

J: TRBJ2-5
V: TRBV19
size: many
D: TRBD2
DNA: TGTGCCAGTAGTACCAAACTAGCGGGAGCACAGGGAGAGACCCAGTACTTC
CDR3: CASSTKLAGAQGETQYF

J: TRBJ2-7
V: TRBV5-1
size: many
D: TRBD2
DNA: TGCGCCAGCAGCTTGGCACTAGCGGGAGCTCGGGAGCAGTACTTC
CDR3: CASSLALAGAREQYF

J: TRBJ2-7
V: TRBV5-1
size: .
D: TRBD1
DNA: TGCGCCAGCAGCTTGTCCGTGACAGGGACCAACTACGAGCAGTACTTC
CDR3: CASSLSVTGTNYEQYF

J: TRBJ1-5
V: TRBV19
size: many
D: TRBD1
DNA: TGTGCCAGTAAGGGATCGACAGGGTTTAGTCAGCCCCAGCATTTT
CDR3: CASKGSTGFSQPQHF

J: TRBJ2-5
V: TRBV2
size: many
D: .
DNA: TGTGCCAGCAGACCCAACCAAGAGACCCAGTACTTC
CDR3: CASRPNQETQYF

J: TRBJ2-7
V: TRBV2
size: few
D: .
DNA: TGTGCCAGCAGTGAGGGGTTTTTCGAGCAGTACTTC
CDR3: CASSEGFFEQYF

J: TRBJ1-1
V: TRBV12-3/TRBV12-4
size: many
D: .
DNA: TGTGCCAGCAGTTCCTCAGGTGTGGTCGGCACTGAAGCTTTCTTT
CDR3: CASSSSGVVGTEAFF

J: TRBJ1-1
V: TRBV27
size: .
D: .
DNA: TGTGCCAGCAGTTCGCGGGTACAAGCTTTCTTT
CDR3: CASSSRVQAFF

J: TRBJ1-2
V: TRBV6-5
size: many
D: TRBD1
DNA: TGTGCCAGCAGTTACTCCGGGACAGCTATCTATGGCTACACCTTC
CDR3: CASSYSGTAIYGYTF

J: TRBJ2-5
V: TRBV9
size: many
D: .
DNA: TGTGCCAGCAGCGTTTCGTTGCAGTTTGGGGAGACCCAGTACTTC
CDR3: CASSVSLQFGETQYF

J: TRBJ2-4
V: TRBV4-2
size: many
D: .
DNA: TGTGCCAGCAGCCAGGCTAGCGAAGACATTCAGTACTTC
CDR3: CASSQASEDIQYF

J: TRBJ2-4
V: TRBV6-1
size: many
D: .
DNA: TGTGCCAGCAGCGCGCCCGGACAAAACATTCAGTACTTC
CDR3: CASSAPGQNIQYF

J: TRBJ1-3
V: TRBV20-1
size: many
D: .
DNA: TGCAGTGCTAGAGATGTGGGAAGCTCTGGAAACACCATATATTTT
CDR3: CSARDVGSSGNTIYF

J: TRBJ2-7
V: TRBV7-8
size: many
D: .
DNA: TGTGCCAGCAGCCGACCGGGACACTCCTACGAGCAGTACTTC
CDR3: CASSRPGHSYEQYF

J: TRBJ2-5
V: TRBV7-2
size: many
D: TRBD1
DNA: TGTGCCAGCAGGGGGACAGGGGCCCAAGAGACCCAGTACTTC
CDR3: CASRGTGAQETQYF

J: TRBJ2-7
V: TRBV2
size: .
D: TRBD1
DNA: TGTGCCAGCAGCCCTACCCGGACAGGCCCGACCTACGAGCAGTACTTC
CDR3: CASSPTRTGPTYEQYF

J: TRBJ2-3
V: TRBV27
size: .
D: TRBD2
DNA: TGTGCCAGCAGTTTACGTAGCGGGAGTTGGGCCCACACAGATACGCAGTATTTT
CDR3: CASSLRSGSWAHTDTQYF

J: TRBJ1-2
V: TRBV27
size: .
D: .
DNA: TGTGCCAGCAGCCATACCGGGCGGCACTATGGCTACACCTTC
CDR3: CASSHTGRHYGYTF

J: TRBJ2-5
V: TRBV5-1
size: few
D: .
DNA: TGCGCCAGCAGCTTGAGCACCCCGCCCGTGGAGACCCAGTACTTC
CDR3: CASSLSTPPVETQYF

J: TRBJ1-1
V: TRBV3-1
size: .
D: TRBD1
DNA: TGTGCCAGCAGCCAAGGGACAGGGGCCACTGAAGCTTTCTTT
CDR3: CASSQGTGATEAFF

J: TRBJ1-2
V: TRBV13
size: once
D: TRBD1
DNA: TGTGCCAGCAGTCCCCGGGACAGGGGATCCTATGGCTACACCTTC
CDR3: CASSPRDRGSYGYTF

J: TRBJ2-7
V: TRBV9
size: few
D: TRBD1
DNA: TGTGCCAGCAGCGTAGCTGGGGACAGGGTTGGAGAGCAGTACTTC
CDR3: CASSVAGDRVGEQYF

J: TRBJ1-1
V: TRBV11-2
size: many
D: .
DNA: TGTGCCAGCAGTTCAGGGGTGACGGCTTTCTTT
CDR3: CASSSGVTAFF

J: TRBJ1-2
V: TRBV29-1
size: once
D: .
DNA: TGCAGCGTTGAAGAATGGGGCGGCGGGGGCTACACCTTC
CDR3: CSVEEWGGGGYTF

J: TRBJ2-7
V: TRBV11-1
size: .
D: TRBD1
DNA: TGTGCCAGCAGCTTGGTTGTCGGACAGGGGCTAGCGGCTGCCTACGAGCAGTACTTC
CDR3: CASSLVVGQGLAAAYEQYF

J: TRBJ2-2
V: TRBV12-3/TRBV12-4
size: many
D: .
DNA: TGTGCCAGCACCCTTCGGTGGGCTAGCGCTACCGGGGAGCTGTTTTTT
CDR3: CASTLRWASATGELFF

J: TRBJ2-5
V: TRBV11-2
size: many
D: TRBD2
DNA: TGTGCCAGCAGCGCTTCTAGCGGGAGGGCCCTGGGGGAGACCCAGTACTTC
CDR3: CASSASSGRALGETQYF

J: TRBJ2-7
V: TRBV5-1
size: many
D: .
DNA: TGCGCCAGCAGCTTGGCCGCCGTTCCCTACGAGCAGTACTTC
CDR3: CASSLAAVPYEQYF

J: TRBJ1-2
V: TRBV12-3/TRBV12-4
size: .
D: .
DNA: TGTGCCAGCAGCCCCGGGCCTAGAACTGGCTACACCTTC
CDR3: CASSPGPRTGYTF

J: TRBJ2-7
V: TRBV28
size: many
D: TRBD1
DNA: TGTGCCACGGCTGGACAGGTCCCCTACGAGCAGTACTTC
CDR3: CATAGQVPYEQYF

J: TRBJ2-2
V: TRBV7-9
size: few
D: .
DNA: TGTGCCAGCAGCATACCCATGGGCGGTGCCGGGGAGCTGTTTTTT
CDR3: CASSIPMGGAGELFF

J: TRBJ1-6
V: TRBV20-1
size: many
D: .
DNA: TGCAGTGCTGGGGACACCAATTTCTATAATTCACCCCTCCACTTT
CDR3: CSAGDTNFYNSPLHF

J: TRBJ1-1
V: TRBV6-1
size: medium-sized
D: TRBD1
DNA: TGTGCCAGCAGTGAAGCTACAGGGGAGGGCACTGAAGCTTTCTTT
CDR3: CASSEATGEGTEAFF

J: TRBJ1-1
V: TRBV27
size: .
D: .
DNA: TGTGCCAGCAGTTTAGGTCAAGCTTTCTTT
CDR3: CASSLGQAFF

J: TRBJ1-1
V: TRBV27
size: few
D: .
DNA: TGTGCCAGCAGTCCGGGAGGTTTTCCTTTCTTTGAAGCTTTCTTT
CDR3: CASSPGGFPFFEAFF

J: TRBJ2-7
V: TRBV18
size: few
D: .
DNA: TGTGCCAGCTCATCACGGGACCCCGAGCAGTACTTC
CDR3: CASSSRDPEQYF

J: TRBJ1-2
V: TRBV7-6
size: many
D: .
DNA: TGTGCCAGCAGCTTCGGCAGGGGAATGGATGGCTACACCTTC
CDR3: CASSFGRGMDGYTF